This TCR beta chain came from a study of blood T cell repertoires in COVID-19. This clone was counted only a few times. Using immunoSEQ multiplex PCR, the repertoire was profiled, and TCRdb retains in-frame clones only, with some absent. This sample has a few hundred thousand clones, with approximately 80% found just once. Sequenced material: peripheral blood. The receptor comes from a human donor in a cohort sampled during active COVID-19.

DNA of the CDR3: TGTGCCAGCAGCCAAGAGCGCCTCGGGGGGCTGTACTTC. It codes for CASSQERLGGLYF. The rearrangement links TRBV4-2 to TRBJ2-7; TRBD2 is a possible D gene (7 bases). The CDR3 covers 13 residues. The germline V gene has CDR1 LGHNA and CDR2 YNFKEQ. Trimming shortened V by 0 bases and J by 12 bases, and 15 bases separated the two germline ends.